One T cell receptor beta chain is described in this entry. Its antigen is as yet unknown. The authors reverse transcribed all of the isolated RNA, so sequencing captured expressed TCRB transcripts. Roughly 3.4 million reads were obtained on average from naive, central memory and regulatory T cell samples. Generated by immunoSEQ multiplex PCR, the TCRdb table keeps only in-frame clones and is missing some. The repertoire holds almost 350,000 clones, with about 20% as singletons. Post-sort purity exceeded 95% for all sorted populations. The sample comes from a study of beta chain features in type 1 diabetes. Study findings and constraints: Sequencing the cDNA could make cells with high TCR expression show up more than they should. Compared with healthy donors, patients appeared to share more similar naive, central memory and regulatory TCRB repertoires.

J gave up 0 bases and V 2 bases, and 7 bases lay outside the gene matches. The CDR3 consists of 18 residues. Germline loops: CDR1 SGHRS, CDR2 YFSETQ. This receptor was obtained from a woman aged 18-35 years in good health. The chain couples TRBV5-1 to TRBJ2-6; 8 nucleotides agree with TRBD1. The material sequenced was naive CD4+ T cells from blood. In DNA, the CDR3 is TGCGCCAGCAGCTTAGGACAGGGATTCCTCTCTGGGGCCAACGTCCTGACTTTC. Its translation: CASSLGQGFLSGANVLTF.